This T cell receptor (beta chain) was captured in a study of blood T cells in healthy people across ages. Overall study results and limits: Per-million-T-cell TCR beta diversity fell roughly linearly with age. CMV status of donors was not determined, possibly confounding expanded clonotype changes.

This clonotype has a handful of counts. Its antigen is not known. The second PCR ran roughly 6 to 11 cycles with a sample-barcoded 5' primer and J-beta primers. A minimum of 2.5 million CDR3-containing paired-end reads was obtained for each sample. Each CDR3 protein gets one entry after TCRdb re-called the 5' RACE reads with MiXCR. The table shows hundreds of thousands of distinct CDR3 sequences, with 45% to 50% occurring only once. Sequenced: blood. The receptor was derived from a woman aged 55-70 years in good health.

The CDR3 region has the DNA TGTGCCAGCAGCCGGGGACTAGCGGGACCGAGCTCCTACAATGAGCAGTTCTTC. It codes for CASSRGLAGPSSYNEQFF. The chain combines TRBV9 with TRBJ2-1; 13 bases map to TRBD2. CDR3 length: 18 residues. CDR1 SGDLS and CDR2 YYNGEE come from the germline V gene. Losses at the gene ends were 4 bases for V and 0 bases for J; bases not matched to a gene: 7.